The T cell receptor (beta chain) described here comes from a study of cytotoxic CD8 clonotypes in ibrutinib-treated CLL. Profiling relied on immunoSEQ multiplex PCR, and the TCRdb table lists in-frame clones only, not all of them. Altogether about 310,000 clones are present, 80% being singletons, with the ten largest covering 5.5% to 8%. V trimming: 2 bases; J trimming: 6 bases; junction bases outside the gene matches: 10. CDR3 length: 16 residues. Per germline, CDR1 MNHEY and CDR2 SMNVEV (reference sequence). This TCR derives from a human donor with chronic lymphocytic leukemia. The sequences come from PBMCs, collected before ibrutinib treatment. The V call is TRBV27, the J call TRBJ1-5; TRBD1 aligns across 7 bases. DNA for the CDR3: TGTGCCAGCAGTTTAGGAGACAGGGTCTTCGGTCAGCCCCAGCATTTT. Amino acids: CASSLGDRVFGQPQHF.